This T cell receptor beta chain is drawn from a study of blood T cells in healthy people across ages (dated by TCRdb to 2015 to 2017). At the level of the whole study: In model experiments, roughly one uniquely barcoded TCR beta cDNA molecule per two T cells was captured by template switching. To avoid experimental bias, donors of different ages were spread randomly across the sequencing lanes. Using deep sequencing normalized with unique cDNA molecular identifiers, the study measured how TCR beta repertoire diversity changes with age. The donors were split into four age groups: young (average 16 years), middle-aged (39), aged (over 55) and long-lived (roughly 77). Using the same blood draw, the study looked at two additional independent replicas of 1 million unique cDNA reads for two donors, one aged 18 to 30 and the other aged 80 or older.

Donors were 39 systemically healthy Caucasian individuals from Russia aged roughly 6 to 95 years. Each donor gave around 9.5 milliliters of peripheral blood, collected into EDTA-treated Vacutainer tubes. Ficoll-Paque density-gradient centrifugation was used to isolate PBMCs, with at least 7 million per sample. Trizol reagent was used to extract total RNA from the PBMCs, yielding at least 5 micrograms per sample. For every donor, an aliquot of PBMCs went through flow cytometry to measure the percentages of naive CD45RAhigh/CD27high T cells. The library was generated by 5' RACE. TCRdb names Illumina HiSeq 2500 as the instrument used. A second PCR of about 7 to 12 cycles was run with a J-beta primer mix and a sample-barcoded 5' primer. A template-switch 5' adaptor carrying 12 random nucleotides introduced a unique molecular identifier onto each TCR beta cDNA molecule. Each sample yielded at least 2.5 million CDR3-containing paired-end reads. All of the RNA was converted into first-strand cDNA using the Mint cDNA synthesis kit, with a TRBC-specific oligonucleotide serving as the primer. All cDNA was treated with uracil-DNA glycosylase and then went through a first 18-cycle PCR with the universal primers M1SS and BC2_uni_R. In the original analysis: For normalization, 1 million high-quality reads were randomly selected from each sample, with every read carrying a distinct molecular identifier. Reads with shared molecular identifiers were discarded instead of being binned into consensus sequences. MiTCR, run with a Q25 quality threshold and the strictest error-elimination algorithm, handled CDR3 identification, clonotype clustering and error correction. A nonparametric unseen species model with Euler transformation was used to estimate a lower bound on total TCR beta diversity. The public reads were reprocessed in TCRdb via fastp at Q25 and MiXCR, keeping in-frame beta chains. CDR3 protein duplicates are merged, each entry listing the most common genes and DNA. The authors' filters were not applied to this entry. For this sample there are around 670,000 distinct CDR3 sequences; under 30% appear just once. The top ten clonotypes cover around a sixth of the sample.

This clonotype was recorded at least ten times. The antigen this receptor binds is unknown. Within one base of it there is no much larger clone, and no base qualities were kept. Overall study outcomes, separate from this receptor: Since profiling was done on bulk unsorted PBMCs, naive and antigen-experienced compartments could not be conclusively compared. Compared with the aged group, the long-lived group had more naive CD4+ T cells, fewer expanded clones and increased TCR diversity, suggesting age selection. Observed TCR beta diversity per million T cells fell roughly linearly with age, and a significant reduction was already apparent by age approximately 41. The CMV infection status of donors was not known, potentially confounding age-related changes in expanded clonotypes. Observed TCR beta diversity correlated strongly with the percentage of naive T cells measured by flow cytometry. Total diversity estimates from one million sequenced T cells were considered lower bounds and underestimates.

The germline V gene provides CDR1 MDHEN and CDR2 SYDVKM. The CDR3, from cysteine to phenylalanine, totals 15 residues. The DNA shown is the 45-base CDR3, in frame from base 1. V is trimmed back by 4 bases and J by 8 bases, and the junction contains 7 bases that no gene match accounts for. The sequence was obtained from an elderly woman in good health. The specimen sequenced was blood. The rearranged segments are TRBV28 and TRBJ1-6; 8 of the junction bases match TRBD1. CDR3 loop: CASSSDRGYDSPLHF. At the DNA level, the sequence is TGTGCCAGCAGTTCCGACAGGGGTTATGATTCACCCCTCCACTTT.